This T cell receptor beta chain was identified during a study of blood T cells in healthy people across ages. Notes on the study in general: Older individuals had lower TCR beta diversity per million T cells (the decline was roughly linear). No one knew whether donors had CMV, which possibly confounded expanded clonotype changes.

A second about 7 to 11 cycle PCR used barcoded and J-beta primers. TCRdb reanalysed the 5' RACE reads using MiXCR and keeps one entry per CDR3 protein. The table has over a million distinct CDR3 sequences, under 45% seen once. Every donor gave roughly 9.2 milliliters of peripheral blood. As for this clonotype: Its specificity is unknown.

The source material was blood. The clonotype was recovered from a woman aged 55-75 years in good health.

The CDR3, as DNA: TGTGCCAGCAGCCGGCGGGGGCTAGGGCAGTACTTC. As protein: CASSRRGLGQYF. V and J are TRBV28 and TRBJ2-7, with a possible D match to TRBD2 (7 bases). The CDR3 extends over 12 amino acids. Germline CDR1 reads MDHEN; CDR2 reads SYDVKM. With 6 bases removed from V and 9 bases from J, the gap between germline ends came to 15 bases.